These 18 T cell receptor beta chains share one sample of origin, sequenced in a study of identical twins. Each CDR3 protein is one row after TCRdb ran MiXCR on the 5' RACE reads. The repertoire holds fewer than 900,000 distinct CDR3 sequences, with approximately 18% as singletons. These data were also reused for a study on T cells expressing NK-cell markers.

Sequencing was carried out using PBMCs. These receptors were obtained from a woman aged 18 to 35 in good health.

The chain carries TRBV5-1 and TRBJ2-1; TRBD1 aligns across 7 bases. Trimming cost V 0 bases and J 7 bases; bases outside gene matches: 4. This CDR3 has 14 amino acids. Germline V gene data show CDR1 as SGHRS and CDR2 as YFSETQ. The CDR3 spells CASSLEGAGNEQFF. The CDR3 nucleotides read TGCGCCAGCAGCTTGGAGGGGGCGGGTAATGAGCAGTTCTTC.

The rearrangement joins TRBV6-1 to TRBJ2-3; TRBD2 agrees at 10 bases. This CDR3 is built from 15 residues. Trimming cost V 5 bases and J 5 bases; bases outside gene matches: 7. Germline values: CDR1 MNHNS, CDR2 SASEGT. CDR3 loop: CASSSLAGVVDTQYF. CDR3 in DNA: TGTGCCAGCAGTAGCCTAGCGGGAGTGGTAGATACGCAGTATTTT.

Of note for this clonotype: Being one base from a much bigger clone, this may be a read error. The genes are TRBV5-1 and TRBJ2-5, with D tentatively TRBD1 or TRBD2 (5 bases each). The CDR3 sequence is 13 residues long. Germline V gene data show CDR1 as SGHRS and CDR2 as YFSETQ. Trimming left V 2 bases short and J 8 bases short, with 13 bases between. The CDR3 DNA is TGCGCCAGCAGCTTCGAGGGACGGGACACCCAGTACTTC. It is translated as CASSFEGRDTQYF.

A few counts support this clonotype. The rearrangement joins TRBV20-1 to TRBJ2-7, with 7 bases identical to TRBD1. V gave up 0 bases and J gave up 2 bases; unmatched junction bases: 7. This CDR3 contains 15 residues. Germline V gene lookup returns CDR1 DFQATT and CDR2 SNEGSKA (reference sequence). The CDR3 nucleotides are TGCAGTGCTAGAGATACCCTGGGACAGCCCTACGAGCAGTACTTC. Residues: CSARDTLGQPYEQYF.

This clonotype has just a few counts. V gene TRBV6-1 combines with J gene TRBJ2-7; D gene uncertain. The CDR3 totals 15 residues. V was clipped by 7 bases and J by 0 bases, with 16 bases between them. Per germline, CDR1 MNHNS and CDR2 SASEGT. The CDR3 DNA is TGTGCCAGCACCGCCCCCCTTCGCGGCTCCTACGAGCAGTACTTC. It encodes CASTAPLRGSYEQYF.

V gene TRBV20-1 combines with J gene TRBJ2-2, with D uncertain. The CDR3 sequence is 14 residues long. Trimming removed 2 bases at V and 0 bases at J, with 7 bases between. Germline V gives CDR1 DFQATT, CDR2 SNEGSKA (reference sequence). The CDR3 sequence is CSARLQANTGELFF. CDR3 DNA sequence: TGCAGTGCTAGACTCCAGGCGAACACCGGGGAGCTGTTTTTT.

This CDR3 reads CASSTGTEAQETQYF. Here the CDR3 DNA reads TGTGCCAGCAGTACCGGGACAGAAGCTCAAGAGACCCAGTACTTC. The rearrangement uses TRBV6-1 and TRBJ2-5; 7 bases agree with TRBD1. V shed 5 bases and J 2 bases; nucleotides not matched to a gene: 8. In germline, CDR1 is MNHNS, CDR2 SASEGT. This CDR3 spans 15 amino acids.

This clonotype was counted a few times. V gene TRBV2 combines with J gene TRBJ2-3; 8 bases line up with TRBD2. The CDR3 totals 15 residues. The germline V gene encodes CDR1 SNHLY and CDR2 FYNNEI. The junction had 12 bases not matched to a gene; V was cut back by 8 bases and J by 5 bases. The CDR3 loop is CASGAPRGALDTQYF. CDR3 coding DNA: TGTGCCAGCGGCGCGCCGCGGGGGGCCCTAGATACGCAGTATTTT. Variable domain in full (rest from reference TRBV2 and TRBJ2-3): EPEVTQTPSHQVTQMGQEVILRCVPISNHLYFYWYRQILGQKVEFLVSFYNNEISEKSEIFDDQFSVERPDGSNFTLKIRSTKLEDSAMYFCASGAPRGALDTQYFGPGTRLTVL.

This clonotype was observed a handful of times. The chain is built from TRBV10-3 and TRBJ2-4; D is possibly TRBD1 (6 bases). This CDR3 is 13 amino acids long. The V and J ends lost 3 bases and 11 bases respectively, with 14 bases between them. Germline V gene data show CDR1 as ENHRY and CDR2 as SYGVKD. This chain's CDR3 is CAISDPKGVVQYF. The DNA of the CDR3 is TGTGCCATCAGTGACCCGAAGGGGGTGGTTCAGTACTTC.

This clonotype was seen a few times. The rearrangement links TRBV6-8 to TRBJ1-5; D not resolved. V was clipped by 0 bases and J by 0 bases, with 9 bases between them. Germline assignment: CDR1 MNHGY and CDR2 SAAAGT. The CDR3 has 16 residues. In nucleotides, the CDR3 is TGTGCCAGCAGTTACTCCTGGGCCTATAGCAATCAGCCCCAGCATTTT. This gives the protein CASSYSWAYSNQPQHF.

The chain couples TRBV5-1 to TRBJ2-5; TRBD2 might be the D (5 bases). The V gene lost 3 bases and the J gene lost 5 bases, with 17 bases spanning the gap. The CDR3 has 15 amino acids. Germline CDR1 and CDR2: SGHRS and YFSETQ. The CDR3 loop reads CASSWAVAGEETQYF. CDR3 nucleotide sequence: TGCGCCAGCAGCTGGGCCGTCGCCGGGGAGGAGACCCAGTACTTC. The variable domain in full, completed from reference TRBV5-1 and TRBJ2-5, reads KAGVTQTPRYLIKTRGQQVTLSCSPISGHRSVSWYQQTPGQGLQFLFEYFSETQRNKGNFPGRFSGRQFSNSRSEMNVSTLELGDSALYLCASSWAVAGEETQYFGPGTRLLVL.

The gene calls are TRBV6-6 and TRBJ2-3; D gene uncertain. The CDR3 is made up of 13 amino acids. CDR1 MNHNY and CDR2 SVGAGI come from the germline V gene (reference sequence). The V and J ends lost 4 bases and 4 bases respectively, with 9 bases between them. CDR3 region: CASSFGRSDTQYF. CDR3 nucleotide sequence: TGTGCCAGCAGTTTTGGCCGGTCAGATACGCAGTATTTT.

This clonotype was seen repeatedly, ten times or more. This rearrangement joins TRBV5-5 to TRBJ1-5, with unresolved D. Germline V gene lookup returns CDR1 SGHKS and CDR2 YYEKEE (reference sequence). CDR3 length: 13 amino acids. Trimming shortened V by 2 bases and J by 5 bases, and 8 bases separated the two germline ends. CDR3 protein: CASSLDNYQPQHF. CDR3 nucleotide sequence: TGTGCCAGCAGCTTAGACAATTATCAGCCCCAGCATTTT.

This clonotype turned up a few times. J is TRBJ2-1 and V is TRBV20-1; D gene unclear. Trimming removed 8 bases from V and 7 bases from J, with 12 bases in between. Germline-derived CDR1 and CDR2 are DFQATT and SNEGSKA (reference sequence). The CDR3 runs 11 residues. Here the CDR3 DNA reads TGCAGTCGACTTTTGGGAAATGAGCAGTTCTTC. Residues: CSRLLGNEQFF.

This clonotype has a count of ten or more. The gene calls are TRBV12-3 or TRBV12-4 and TRBJ2-1; no clear D. V was pared by 3 bases and J by 7 bases, with 7 bases between. This CDR3 is built from 12 residues. CDR3 DNA: TGTGCCAGCAGTTTTCAGCTGAATGAGCAGTTCTTC. It yields the protein CASSFQLNEQFF.

This clonotype was detected only a few times. The rearrangement uses TRBV5-1 and TRBJ2-3; 8 bases map to TRBD1. There are 16 residues in the CDR3. After removal of 0 bases from V and 4 bases from J, the junction contained 7 bases not matched to a gene. Germline lookup yields CDR1 SGHRS and CDR2 YFSETQ. The CDR3 bases are TGCGCCAGCAGCTTGGCGTTAGTACAGGGGGCAGATACGCAGTATTTT. Its protein product is CASSLALVQGADTQYF.

This clonotype was seen a handful of times. The CDR3 DNA reads TGTGCCATCAGCTACCCGACAGGGAACTATGGCTACACCTTC. Translating it yields CAISYPTGNYGYTF. The chain links TRBV10-3 to TRBJ1-2, with 7 bases identical to TRBD1. The V gene end was trimmed by 6 bases and the J gene end by 2 bases; junction bases not matched to a gene: 6. This CDR3 comprises 14 residues. CDR1 is ENHRY, CDR2 SYGVKD, per germline.

There are a few counts of this clonotype. V is TRBV6-1 and J is TRBJ2-4, with 7 bases fitting TRBD2. The CDR3 has 19 residues. CDR1 is MNHNS and CDR2 is SASEGT in the germline V gene. Trimming removed 6 bases from V and 0 bases from J; junction bases left unmatched: 17. The chain's CDR3 is CASSPWGSGRSLAKNIQYF. The CDR3 DNA reads TGTGCCAGCAGCCCCTGGGGTAGCGGGCGGTCCTTAGCCAAAAACATTCAGTACTTC.